Following are 10 T cell receptor beta chains from one sample sequenced in a study of tissue T cells after allogeneic stem cell transplantation. Some clones are missing from TCRdb's copy, which holds only in-frame ones; the method was immunoSEQ multiplex PCR. This sample yields roughly 50,000 clones, of which roughly four fifths are seen a single time; about 0.7% belongs to the top ten. Sequencing input: sorted cells pooled from one or two spleens. Every receptor here comes from a pool of C57BL/6 mice in good health.

Concerning this clone itself: The genes and germline here are from mouse. The read comes to an end 1 residue before the CDR3 does, leaving the germline J gene to fill in the end. V is TRBV13-2 and J is TRBJ2-4, with a weak D call TRBD2 (5 bases). The CDR3 extends over 14 amino acids. The V end lost 0 bases, the J end lost 4 bases, and 9 bases lay between the germline ends. In germline, CDR1 is NNHNN, CDR2 SYGAGS (reference sequence). CDR3 bases read: TGTGCCAGCGGTGATGCGGGCTGGGAAAACACCTTGTAC. Protein product: CASGDAGWENTLY. The complete CDR3 reads CASGDAGWENTLYF.

Regarding this clone: The genes and germline here are from mouse. The CDR3 end is not reached by the read, which stops 1 residue before it; the germline J gene fills it in. The rearrangement joins TRBV19 to TRBJ2-1; 8 bases line up with TRBD1. Germline loops: CDR1 FNHDT, CDR2 SITEND (reference sequence). The length of the CDR3 is 13 residues. After removal of 4 bases from V and 5 bases from J, the junction contained 2 bases not matched to a gene. CDR3 in amino acids: CASSRTGNAEQFF. The CDR3 DNA, read in part, is TGTGCCAGCAGTCGGACAGGGAATGCTGAGCAGTTC.

Comment on this clone: The listed genes are named as in mouse. The sequenced fragment ends 1 residue before the CDR3 boundary, so the rest is inferred from the germline J gene. V usage is TRBV14 and J usage is TRBJ2-4; 11 positions match TRBD1. The CDR3 sequence is 14 residues long. Unmatched junction bases numbered 4, after V lost 3 bases and J lost 7 bases. Per the germline V gene, CDR1 is SGHDT and CDR2 is FRDEAV. Incomplete CDR3 DNA: TGTGCCAGCAGTTCCCGGGACAGGGGGGACACCTTGTAC. Translated, it gives CASSSRDRGDTLY. The full CDR3 protein reads CASSSRDRGDTLYF. The full variable domain, in which reference TRBV14 and TRBJ2-4 provide the parts outside the CDR3, is EAGVTQSPRYAVLQEGQAVSFWCDPISGHDTLYWYQQPRDQGPQLLVYFRDEAVIDNSQLPSDRFSAVRPKGTNSTLKIQSAKQGDTATYLCASSSRDRGDTLYFGAGTRLSVL.

In regard to this clone: The genes and germline here are from mouse. The read ends 1 residue shy of where the CDR3 ends; the end is completed using the germline J gene. V and J are TRBV13-2 and TRBJ1-1; D may be TRBD1 (5 bases). Trimming stripped 2 bases from V and 4 bases from J, with 9 bases between. The CDR3 consists of 13 residues. Germline CDR1 reads NNHNN; CDR2 reads SYGAGS (reference sequence). The chain's CDR3 is CASGESGTTEVFF. The CDR3 DNA, read in part, is TGTGCCAGCGGTGAATCAGGGACCACAGAAGTCTTC.

On this clone: Mouse gene names apply. The CDR3 goes on 1 residue after the read ends, and that part is filled in from the germline J gene. The V and J genes are TRBV16 and TRBJ2-2; D possibly corresponds to TRBD2 (6 bases). The CDR3 loop spans 16 amino acids. Trimming removed 1 base from V and 0 bases from J, with 9 bases in between. Germline lookup yields CDR1 SGHSA and CDR2 FRNQAP. CDR3 amino acids: CASSLVWGANTGQLYF. CDR3 DNA, as far as it was read: TGTGCAAGCAGCTTAGTCTGGGGAGCAAACACCGGGCAGCTCTAC. Combining the CDR3 with reference TRBV16 and TRBJ2-2 gives the whole variable domain NAGVIQTPRHKVTGKGQEATLWCEPISGHSAVFWYRQTIVQGLEFLTYFRNQAPIDDSGMPKERFSAQMPNQSHSTLKIQSTQPQDSAVYLCASSLVWGANTGQLYFGEGSKLTVL.

Worth noting for this clone: The germline and genes are mouse ones. The read terminates 1 residue ahead of where the CDR3 ends, so the germline J gene completes it. The chain carries TRBV4 and TRBJ2-4; 11 nucleotides line up with TRBD2. The V gene's germline CDR1 is LGHDT and CDR2 YNNKQL (reference sequence). The CDR3 is made up of 16 amino acids. V shed 6 bases and J 0 bases; nucleotides not matched to a gene: 5. CDR3 sequence: CASSPTGGGSQNTLYF. The CDR3 bases that were read are TGTGCCAGCAGTCCGACTGGGGGGGGTAGTCAAAACACCTTGTAC.

As regards this clone: Gene names are the mouse ones. CDR3 DNA (partial): TGTGCCAGCAGTGCCGACAGGGCTAGTGCAGAAACGCTGTAT. This sequence encodes CASSADRASAETLY. In full, the CDR3 is CASSADRASAETLYF. The chain combines TRBV13-3 with TRBJ2-3; 7 bases are a match to TRBD1. The read halts 1 residue ahead of the CDR3 end, with the missing end drawn from the germline J gene. J lost 0 bases, V lost 3 bases, and 4 bases had no gene match. Per germline, CDR1 NNHDY and CDR2 SYVADS. CDR3 length equals 15 residues.

Regarding this clone: The germline and genes are mouse ones. The CDR3 end is not reached by the read, which stops 1 residue before it; the germline J gene fills it in. The rearrangement joins TRBV19 to TRBJ2-7, with TRBD2 identical over 10 bases. Germline V lookup: CDR1 FNHDT, CDR2 SITEND (reference sequence). V lost 7 bases and J lost 0; bases outside the gene matches: 4. This CDR3 is built from 14 residues. CDR3 amino acids: CASSDWGFSYEQYF. The sequenced part of the CDR3 DNA is TGTGCCAGCTCGGACTGGGGGTTCTCCTATGAACAGTAC.

A word on this clone: Mouse gene names and germline throughout. The DNA ends 1 residue before the CDR3 does, and the rest of the CDR3 is filled in from the germline J gene. V usage is TRBV20 and J usage is TRBJ1-3; 7 bases map to TRBD1. The CDR3 extends over 16 amino acids. Trimming removed 2 bases from V and 11 bases from J; junction bases left unmatched: 18. Germline assignment: CDR1 GFQATS and CDR2 STVNSAI. CDR3 residues: CGARPGQFNSERALYF. The sequenced part of the CDR3 DNA is TGTGGTGCTAGGCCGGGACAGTTCAATTCTGAAAGGGCGCTCTAT.

As regards this clone: Germline and genes: mouse. The DNA ends 1 residue before the CDR3 does, and the rest of the CDR3 is filled in from the germline J gene. The V call is TRBV16, the J call TRBJ2-7; tentatively, D is TRBD1 or TRBD2 (6 bases each). V lost 5 bases and J 7 bases, leaving 15 bases between the germline ends. Per the germline V gene, CDR1 is SGHSA and CDR2 is FRNQAP. This CDR3 has 13 residues. Partial CDR3 DNA: TGTGCAAGCAGCCCAGTGGGGGCTGGGGAACAGTAC. The encoded protein is CASSPVGAGEQY. The full-length CDR3 reads as CASSPVGAGEQYF.